The 22 T cell receptor beta chains below all came from one sample that was sequenced in a study of T cells in Graves' hyperthyroidism and ophthalmopathy. The source material, RNA transcripts, was used to amplify TCR beta CDR3 regions. The primer set for the first-round RT-PCR of the TCR CDR3 was HTBI. TCRdb fed the multiplex PCR reads into MiXCR, producing one record per CDR3 protein. Among around 580,000 distinct CDR3 sequences listed, under 60% were seen once. The sample comprised peripheral blood or thyroid tissue (not recorded which). The receptors stem from a woman between 18 and 30 years old with Graves' hyperthyroidism.

This clonotype came up many times. The genes are TRBV2 and TRBJ1-2, with a possible D match to TRBD1 (5 bases). The CDR3 spans 14 residues. With 5 bases removed from V and 8 bases from J, the gap between germline ends came to 18 bases. The germline V gene encodes CDR1 SNHLY and CDR2 FYNNEI. In nucleotides, the CDR3 is TGTGCCAGCAGTCACCGGGACTCCGTGGGCGGCTACACCTTC. It yields the protein CASSHRDSVGGYTF.

In regard to this clonotype: A read error is possible here, since a much larger clone lies one base away. This chain links TRBV10-3 with TRBJ2-5; D gene uncertain. The CDR3 length is 13 residues. V dropped 6 bases and J dropped 2 bases, with 10 bases sitting between them. CDR1 and CDR2 (germline): ENHRY, SYGVKD. The CDR3: CAISRPLQETQYF. CDR3 in DNA: TGTGCCATCAGCCGACCCCTGCAAGAGACCCAGTACTTC.

The J gene is TRBJ1-5, the V gene TRBV20-1, with D hard to call. The germline V and J ends were trimmed by 2 bases and 6 bases, with 11 bases remaining between them. Looked up from germline, CDR1 is DFQATT and CDR2 is SNEGSKA (reference sequence). The CDR3 is made up of 13 amino acids. CDR3 loop: CSARQVLGQPQHF. As DNA, the CDR3 is TGCAGTGCTAGACAGGTATTAGGTCAGCCCCAGCATTTT.

The chain joins TRBV9 to TRBJ1-4; 8 bases align to TRBD1. The trim removed 4 bases at V and 4 bases at J, leaving 12 bases unmatched. The CDR3 spans 17 residues. CDR1 is SGDLS and CDR2 is YYNGEE in the germline V gene. CDR3 nucleotide sequence: TGTGCCAGCAGCAAAAGCTCTGGACAGGGCAGTAATGAAAAACTGTTTTTT. This sequence encodes CASSKSSGQGSNEKLFF.

This clonotype was counted ten times or more. CDR3 DNA: TGCGCCAGCAGCTTGGAGGGACGGACGACCGGGGAGCTGTTTTTT. Translation: CASSLEGRTTGELFF. The V and J genes are TRBV5-1 and TRBJ2-2, with D perhaps TRBD1 or TRBD2 (5 bases each). V was cut by 0 bases and J by 5 bases, with 11 bases left in between. CDR3 size: 15 residues. From germline, CDR1 is SGHRS and CDR2 YFSETQ.

This rearrangement joins TRBV7-9 to TRBJ1-1; TRBD1 matches at 8 bases. Germline V gives CDR1 SEHNR, CDR2 FQNEAQ (reference sequence). The CDR3 spans 11 residues. With 5 bases clipped from V and 10 bases from J, the junction kept 3 bases outside the gene matches. Written as DNA, the CDR3 is TGTGCCAGCAGCCCACAGGGGGGAGCTTTCTTT. Translated: CASSPQGGAFF.

J is TRBJ1-4 and V is TRBV5-1; D gene ambiguous. CDR3 size: 15 residues. Germline loops: CDR1 SGHRS, CDR2 YFSETQ. The ends were cut back, 1 base at V and 2 bases at J, with 9 bases in the middle. CDR3 amino acids: CASSLSRSTNEKLFF. In DNA form, the CDR3 reads TGCGCCAGCAGCTTGTCCAGGAGCACTAATGAAAAACTGTTTTTT.

The chain links TRBV20-1 to TRBJ1-2; weak D call: TRBD1 (5 bases). Germline values: CDR1 DFQATT, CDR2 SNEGSKA (reference sequence). The CDR3 runs 17 residues. Trimming took off 5 bases at V and 0 bases at J, with 22 bases between the two ends. For the CDR3, the DNA is TGCAGTGCTGAAAGTCGGGGCAGTCCTGGCTCTAACTATGGCTACACCTTC. Protein product: CSAESRGSPGSNYGYTF.

J is TRBJ2-3 and V is TRBV7-2; 11 bases fit TRBD1. The V segment lost 5 bases and the J segment 0 bases; nucleotides outside the gene matches: 7. CDR3 length: 17 residues. Germline loops: CDR1 SGHTA, CDR2 FQGNSA. CDR3 nucleotides: TGTGCCAGCAGCGGCCGGACAGGGGGCGCCAGCACAGATACGCAGTATTTT. It is translated as CASSGRTGGASTDTQYF.

The J gene is TRBJ2-5, the V gene TRBV2; 12 bases are a match to TRBD2. CDR3 length: 16 amino acids. Germline V gene lookup returns CDR1 SNHLY and CDR2 FYNNEI. With 7 bases clipped from V and 1 base from J, the junction kept 7 bases outside the gene matches. The CDR3 sequence: CASTMLAGGIQETQYF. The DNA of the CDR3 is TGTGCCAGCACAATGCTAGCGGGAGGGATCCAAGAGACCCAGTACTTC.

This clonotype was seen once. The chain uses TRBV15 and TRBJ1-2, with a weak D call TRBD1 (6 bases). Trimming removed 3 bases from V and 2 bases from J, with 10 bases in between. The CDR3 sequence is 14 residues long. The V gene's germline CDR1 is LNHNV and CDR2 YYDKDF (reference sequence). The DNA of the CDR3 is TGTGCCACCAGCAGTCCAACAGGGAACTATGGCTACACCTTC. This translates into CATSSPTGNYGYTF.

The chain has TRBV29-1 and TRBJ1-1, with 7 bases identical to TRBD1. This CDR3 spans 12 amino acids. CDR1 and CDR2 (germline): SQVTM, ANQGSEA. V lost 8 bases and J lost 3; bases outside the gene matches: 6. The CDR3 sequence is CSSRQGDTEAFF. The CDR3 DNA sequence: TGCAGCAGCCGACAGGGTGACACTGAAGCTTTCTTT.

The V and J genes are TRBV20-1 and TRBJ1-2; D not resolved. Germline loops: CDR1 DFQATT, CDR2 SNEGSKA (reference sequence). V shed 3 bases and J shed 3 bases, with 5 bases lying between them. The CDR3 extends over 11 amino acids. CDR3 coding DNA: TGCAGTGCTAGCGTGGACTATGGCTACACCTTC. Amino acids: CSASVDYGYTF.

The sample holds many counts of this clonotype. The chain carries TRBV7-8 and TRBJ2-1; 7 bases fit TRBD2. Germline CDR1 SGHVS, CDR2 FQNEAQ. With 1 base clipped from V and 6 bases from J, the junction kept 6 bases outside the gene matches. The CDR3 is made up of 15 amino acids. CDR3 in amino acids: CASSLGRERGNEQFF. The CDR3 bases are TGTGCCAGCAGCTTAGGGCGGGAGCGGGGCAATGAGCAGTTCTTC.

The chain recombines TRBV7-3 with TRBJ2-6, with TRBD1 as a possible D gene (6 bases). V was shortened by 5 bases and J by 4 bases, with 24 bases between the two germline ends. CDR1 is SGHTA and CDR2 is FQGTGA in the germline V gene. CDR3 length: 19 amino acids. CDR3 in amino acids: CASSLEGTTGFHGANVLTF. The CDR3 bases are TGTGCCAGCAGCCTAGAGGGGACAACTGGCTTCCACGGGGCCAACGTCCTGACTTTC.

In its sample, this clonotype was seen a few times. The rearrangement links TRBV30 to TRBJ2-5; D is perhaps TRBD1 (6 bases). V lost 8 bases and J lost 5, with 15 bases in between. This CDR3 spans 12 amino acids. CDR1 and CDR2 (germline): GTSNPN, SVGIG (reference sequence). The CDR3 here is CASRQVGETQYF. The CDR3 DNA reads TGTGCCAGTCGACAGGTCGGGGAGACCCAGTACTTC.

This clonotype was recorded at least ten times. The V gene is TRBV9, the J gene TRBJ1-1; 9 bases agree with TRBD1. J lost 3 bases, V lost 3 bases, and 6 bases had no gene match. Germline-derived CDR1 and CDR2 are SGDLS and YYNGEE. This CDR3 has 15 amino acids. CDR3 amino acids: CASSARTGEYTEAFF. Here the CDR3 DNA reads TGTGCCAGCAGCGCCCGGACAGGGGAATACACTGAAGCTTTCTTT.

In this sample, this clonotype turned up many times. The chain couples TRBV7-8 to TRBJ1-1; no definite D call. This CDR3 is built from 13 residues. The germline V gene has CDR1 SGHVS and CDR2 FQNEAQ. The germline V and J ends were trimmed by 2 bases and 1 base, with 5 bases remaining between them. Here the CDR3 reads CASSLYTNTEAFF. CDR3 nucleotides: TGTGCCAGCAGCTTATATACGAACACTGAAGCTTTCTTT. Combining the CDR3 with reference TRBV7-8 and TRBJ1-1 gives the whole variable domain GAGVSQSPRYKVAKRGQDVALRCDPISGHVSLFWYQQALGQGPEFLTYFQNEAQLDKSGLPSDRFFAERPEGSVSTLKIQRTQQEDSAVYLCASSLYTNTEAFFGQGTRLTVV.

The V and J genes are TRBV5-6 and TRBJ2-1; 9 positions match TRBD2. V was clipped by 0 bases and J by 9 bases; unmatched bases: 13. Germline assignment: CDR1 SGHDT and CDR2 YYEEEE. The CDR3 covers 17 residues. CDR3 region: CASSLAAVAGVSIEQFF. CDR3 DNA sequence: TGTGCCAGCAGCTTGGCCGCAGTAGCGGGAGTTAGCATTGAGCAGTTCTTC.

This clonotype was observed a handful of times. This sequence joins TRBV29-1 and TRBJ2-1, with 12 bases that match TRBD2. CDR3 length: 13 amino acids. Germline assignment: CDR1 SQVTM and CDR2 ANQGSEA. Trimming at V came to 7 bases and at J to 4 bases, leaving 2 bases not matched to a gene. The CDR3 DNA reads as TGCAGCGCGGGACTAGCGGGTTACAATGAGCAGTTCTTC. It encodes CSAGLAGYNEQFF.

In its sample, this clonotype was seen many times. The CDR3 nucleotides are TGTGCCAGTAGCTCAACATTAGCGGGAGGAGACACCGGGGAGCTGTTTTTT. Translated: CASSSTLAGGDTGELFF. The chain combines TRBV19 with TRBJ2-2; 10 nucleotides agree with TRBD2. The germline V gene encodes CDR1 LNHDA and CDR2 SQIVND (reference sequence). The CDR3 consists of 17 residues. The ends lost 6 bases at V and 3 bases at J; junction bases unmatched: 10.

This chain joins TRBV5-1 and TRBJ2-3; possible D gene TRBD2, 5 bases. CDR1 is SGHRS, CDR2 YFSETQ, per germline. Trimming removed 5 bases at V and 4 bases at J, with 11 bases between. This CDR3 spans 13 amino acids. CDR3 amino acids: CASSDERADTQYF. DNA of the CDR3: TGCGCCAGCAGTGACGAGAGGGCAGATACGCAGTATTTT.